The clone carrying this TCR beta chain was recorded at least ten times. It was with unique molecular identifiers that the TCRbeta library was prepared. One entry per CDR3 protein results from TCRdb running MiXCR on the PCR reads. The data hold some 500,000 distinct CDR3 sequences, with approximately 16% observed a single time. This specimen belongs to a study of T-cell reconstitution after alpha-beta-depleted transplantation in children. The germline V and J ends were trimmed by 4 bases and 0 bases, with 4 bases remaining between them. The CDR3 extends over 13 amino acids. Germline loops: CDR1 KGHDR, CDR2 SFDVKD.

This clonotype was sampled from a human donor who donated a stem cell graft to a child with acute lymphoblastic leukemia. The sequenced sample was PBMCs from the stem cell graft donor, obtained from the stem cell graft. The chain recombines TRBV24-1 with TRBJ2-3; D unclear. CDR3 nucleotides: TGTGCCACCAGTGAGTCAAGCACAGATACGCAGTATTTT. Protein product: CATSESSTDTQYF.